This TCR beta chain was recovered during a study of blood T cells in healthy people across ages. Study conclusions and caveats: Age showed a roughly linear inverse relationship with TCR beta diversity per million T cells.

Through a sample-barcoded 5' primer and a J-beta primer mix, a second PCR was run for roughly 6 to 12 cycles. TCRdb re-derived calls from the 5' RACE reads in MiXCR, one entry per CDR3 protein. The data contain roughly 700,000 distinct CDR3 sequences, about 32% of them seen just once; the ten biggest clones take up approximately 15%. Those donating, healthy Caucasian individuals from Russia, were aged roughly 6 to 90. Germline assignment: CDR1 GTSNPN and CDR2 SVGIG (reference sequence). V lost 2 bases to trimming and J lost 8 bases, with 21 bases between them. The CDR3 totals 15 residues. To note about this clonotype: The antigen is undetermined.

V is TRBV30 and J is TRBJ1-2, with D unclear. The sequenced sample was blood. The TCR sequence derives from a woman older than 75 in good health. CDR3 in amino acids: CAWSQVGGFGGGYTF. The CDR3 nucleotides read TGTGCCTGGAGTCAAGTGGGAGGGTTTGGAGGGGGCTACACCTTC. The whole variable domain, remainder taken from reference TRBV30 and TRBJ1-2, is SQTIHQWPATLVQPVGSPLSLECTVEGTSNPNLYWYRQAAGRGLQLLFYSVGIGQISSEVPQNLSASRPQDRQFILSSKKLLLSDSGFYLCAWSQVGGFGGGYTFGSGTRLTVV.